Listed below are T cell receptor beta chains from one sample, sequenced in a study of T-cell reconstitution after alpha-beta-depleted transplantation in children. A single record per CDR3 protein comes from TCRdb applying MiXCR to the PCR reads. The sample carries approximately 500,000 distinct CDR3 sequences, roughly 27% recorded once. Sequencing used PBMCs, obtained before TCRalphabeta/CD19-depleted stem cell transplant. These TCRs come from a boy under three years old with Wiskott-Aldrich syndrome, due to receive a stem cell transplant. Each CDR3 is given with its conserved first and last residue. The order of the fields is D gene, J gene, clone size, V gene, CDR3 DNA, CDR3 protein. The D gene is left open where the match is weak. Where a row states a size, it is once, few, many or the class of an expanded clone; other rows omit it.

>TRBD2|TRBJ2-7|.|TRBV5-3
TGTGCCAGCAGCTTCCCCAAAGCTTCTAGGACTAGCGGGATCGTCAGGCCCTACGAGCAGTACTTC
CASSFPKASRTSGIVRPYEQYF
>TRBD1|TRBJ1-4|.|TRBV20-1
TGCAGTGCTAGTGATAAGGACAGGGGGAATGAAAAACTGTTTTTT
CSASDKDRGNEKLFF
>.|TRBJ1-5|.|TRBV4-1
TGCGCCAGCAGCCCCGGCTACAGGGTACAGCCCCAGCATTTT
CASSPGYRVQPQHF
>TRBD2|TRBJ2-1|few|TRBV5-6
TGTGCCAGCAGCTTGGGGGGAGGGCCCGACGATGAGCAGTTCTTC
CASSLGGGPDDEQFF
>.|TRBJ1-4|.|TRBV20-1
TGCAGTGCTAGAGTTGCGGGGACCCGACATTTTTTT
CSARVAGTRHFF
>.|TRBJ1-1|.|TRBV19
TGTGCCAGTAGTATAGAGAAGGGCTGGAGTGCTTTCTTT
CASSIEKGWSAFF
>.|TRBJ2-5|.|TRBV28
TGTGCCAGCAGTTTATCGGAAAGGAACCAAGAGACCCAGTACTTC
CASSLSERNQETQYF
>.|TRBJ1-5|.|TRBV12-3/TRBV12-4
TGTGCCAGCAGTACTCGAACCCCCTCTCCGGGTCAGCCCCAGCATTTT
CASSTRTPSPGQPQHF
>TRBD2|TRBJ2-1|once|TRBV28
TGTGCCAGCAGTTTCAGCGGGAGAAGGTACAATGAGCATTTCTTC
CASSFSGRRYNEHFF
>TRBD1|TRBJ1-1|few|TRBV5-1
TGCGCCAGCAGCCAACGACTGACAGGGAAGTACACTGAAGCTTTCTTT
CASSQRLTGKYTEAFF
>TRBD1|TRBJ1-2|.|TRBV19
TGTGCCAGTAGTACTTCAGGGGGCGACAGTGGCTACACCTTC
CASSTSGGDSGYTF
>.|TRBJ2-2|.|TRBV5-1
TGCGCCAGCAGCTTGAAATCGCCGAACACCGGGGAGCTGTTTTTT
CASSLKSPNTGELFF
>.|TRBJ2-5|.|TRBV24-1
TGTGCCACCAGTGATTATCGAGGGGAGACCCAGTACTTC
CATSDYRGETQYF
>TRBD2|TRBJ2-1|.|TRBV5-6
TGTGCCAGCAGCTGGAGGACTAGCGGGACCCACAATGAGCAGTTCTTC
CASSWRTSGTHNEQFF
>.|TRBJ2-3|.|TRBV6-5
TGTGCCAGCAGTTACTCGAACGGGCGTGGCACAGATACGCAGTATTTT
CASSYSNGRGTDTQYF
>TRBD1|TRBJ2-1|few|TRBV5-1
TGCGCCAGCAGCTTGGGGCAGGGGGCTTTAAGTGAGCAGTTCTTC
CASSLGQGALSEQFF
>.|TRBJ2-1|few|TRBV12-3/TRBV12-4
TGTGCCAGCAGTTTGGGGACCCTCTTCAACAATGAGCAGTTCTTC
CASSLGTLFNNEQFF
>.|TRBJ2-4|few|TRBV11-2
TGTGCCAGCAGCCTAGGCGGTACTAGAAAAAACATTCAGTACTTC
CASSLGGTRKNIQYF